The rows below give T cell receptor beta chains drawn from one sample of a study of OX40 agonist ivuxolimab in advanced cancers. TCRdb's table, derived via immunoSEQ multiplex PCR, lists solely in-frame clones and lacks some. There are 70,000 or so clones in the sample; roughly 80% occur only once, and approximately 1.2% lies in the top ten. The specimen comprised CD4+ or CD8+ T cells sorted from blood, sampled in a trial of the OX40 agonist ivuxolimab. The source of these receptors is an adult with an advanced solid tumor such as melanoma, head and neck, liver or kidney cancer. Each CDR3 is given with its conserved first and last residue. D genes are given only for firm matches. Where a row states a size, it is once, few, many or the class of an expanded clone; other rows omit it.

D gene	clone size	V gene	J gene	CDR3 DNA	CDR3 protein
.	.	TRBV15	TRBJ2-3	TGTGCCACCAGCAGAGATCCCCCAGATACGCAGTATTTT	CATSRDPPDTQYF
.	.	TRBV28	TRBJ2-1	TGTGCCAGCAGAAATCCGGGTCTCTACAATGAGCAGTTCTTC	CASRNPGLYNEQFF
.	.	TRBV10-2	TRBJ1-5	TGCGCCACCACCGGGGGGGAAGGTCAGCCCCAGCATTTT	CATTGGEGQPQHF
TRBD1	.	TRBV7-2	TRBJ2-7	TGTGCCAGCAGCCTCCGGGGCGGACAGGGACTCTACGAGCAGTACTTC	CASSLRGGQGLYEQYF
.	.	TRBV11-2	TRBJ2-7	TGTGCCAGCAGCTTACATTGGGACACTCGTTACGAGCAGTACTTC	CASSLHWDTRYEQYF
.	.	TRBV7-9	TRBJ1-2	TGTGCCAGCAGCTTATCTGGGGGGGAGAATGGTGGCTACACCTTC	CASSLSGGENGGYTF
.	.	TRBV10-3	TRBJ2-6	TGTGCCATCAGTGAGGGATCTGGGGCCAACGTCCTGACTTTC	CAISEGSGANVLTF
.	.	TRBV7-6	TRBJ1-1	TGTGCCAGCAGCTTAGCCACCGCAAGGGTGAACACTGAAGCTTTCTTT	CASSLATARVNTEAFF
TRBD2	once	TRBV7-9	TRBJ2-1	TGTGCCAGCAGCTTAGTCGGCAGGAGCGGGGGGGCCAGGAATGAGCAGTTCTTC	CASSLVGRSGGARNEQFF
.	once	TRBV15	TRBJ2-3	TGTGCCACCAGCAGACGGGACGGCAGCACAGATACGCAGTATTTT	CATSRRDGSTDTQYF
.	.	TRBV6-6	TRBJ1-1	TGTGCCAGCACCCTGGGGGCGGGCACTGAAGCTTTCTTT	CASTLGAGTEAFF
.	.	TRBV19	TRBJ2-3	TGTGCCACTGCCACGTGGGACAACGGATGGGGCACAGATACGCAGTATTTT	CATATWDNGWGTDTQYF
.	.	TRBV7-2	TRBJ1-4	TGTGCCAGCAGCCGGGGACTACGGGGTGAAAAACTGTTTTTT	CASSRGLRGEKLFF
TRBD1	.	TRBV18	TRBJ2-1	TGTGCCAGCTCACCAAGGACAGGTTACAATGAGCAGTTCTTC	CASSPRTGYNEQFF
.	.	TRBV5-5	TRBJ2-2	TGTGCCAGCAGCTTCGGAGGGACCGCGAACACCGGGGAGCTGTTTTTT	CASSFGGTANTGELFF
TRBD1	.	TRBV10-3	TRBJ1-2	TGTGCCATCAACGGGGACAGAGGATATGGCTACACCTTC	CAINGDRGYGYTF
.	once	TRBV5-1	TRBJ1-1	TGCGCCAGCAGCTTGGGCCGGGGGCGTGGGGACACTGAAGCTTTCTTT	CASSLGRGRGDTEAFF
.	.	TRBV7-2	TRBJ2-7	TGTGCCAGCAGCGCATTTACAGGGTCCCACTCCTACGAGCAGTACTTC	CASSAFTGSHSYEQYF
.	.	TRBV18	TRBJ1-1	TGTGCCAGCTCACCAAAGGGGGGCATGAACACTGAAGCTTTCTTT	CASSPKGGMNTEAFF
TRBD2	once	TRBV11-1	TRBJ2-3	TGTGCCAGCAGCGTACTAGCGGGGGGGACAGATACGCAGTATTTT	CASSVLAGGTDTQYF
.	.	TRBV11-2	TRBJ2-1	TGTGCCAGTAGTGAGGCTCAAAACAATGAGCAGTTCTTC	CASSEAQNNEQFF
.	.	TRBV29-1	TRBJ2-5	TGCAGCGCCCGCTCCAGCAGCGAGACCCAGTACTTC	CSARSSSETQYF
TRBD2	.	TRBV19	TRBJ2-1	TGTGCCAGTAGTATGAAACGACTTACTAGCGGGTTACGCAATGAGCAGTTCTTC	CASSMKRLTSGLRNEQFF
.	.	TRBV14	TRBJ1-6	TGTGCCAGCAGCCAAGATACGGTGGTGCCCCTCCACTTT	CASSQDTVVPLHF
.	.	TRBV30	TRBJ1-3	TGTGCCTGGGGCCGTACTGGAAACACCATATATTTT	CAWGRTGNTIYF
.	.	TRBV30	TRBJ2-5	TGTGCCTGGAGCGTCGGAGGCGTAGAGACCCAGTACTTC	CAWSVGGVETQYF
.	.	TRBV5-6	TRBJ1-1	TGTGCCAGCAGTTGGGGGGACACCACTGAAGCTTTCTTT	CASSWGDTTEAFF
.	.	TRBV5-4	TRBJ2-4	TGTGCCAGCAGCTTTGGTGAGGACATTCAGTACTTC	CASSFGEDIQYF
.	.	TRBV10-1	TRBJ1-2	TGCGCCAGCAGGGGTCATACCGGGAGTAAGAGTGGCTACACCTTC	CASRGHTGSKSGYTF
.	once	TRBV5-6	TRBJ2-2	TGTGCCAGCAGCTTCGGAGGGAGGAACACCGGGGAGCTGTTTTTT	CASSFGGRNTGELFF
.	.	TRBV7-2	TRBJ1-4	TGTGCCAGCAGCTTAGAGGCGGAAAAACTGTTTTTT	CASSLEAEKLFF
TRBD2	.	TRBV18	TRBJ2-2	TGTGCCAGCTCACCACCCTCTAGCGGGGGCCCCGGGACCGGGGAGCTGTTTTTT	CASSPPSSGGPGTGELFF
.	few	TRBV21-1	TRBJ2-1	TGTGCCAGCAGCCACGAGGGGACTAGCGGATACAATGAGCAGTTCTTC	CASSHEGTSGYNEQFF
.	.	TRBV7-2	TRBJ2-5	TGTGCCAGCAGCTTATGGGGGGCCGGAGAGACCCAGTACTTC	CASSLWGAGETQYF
.	.	TRBV5-4	TRBJ2-5	TGTGCCAGCAGCTTCGCGGGCGGGGAGACCCAGTACTTC	CASSFAGGETQYF
TRBD1	.	TRBV18	TRBJ1-1	TGTGCCAGCTCACCGGGACAGGGGGCTTTCTTT	CASSPGQGAFF
.	.	TRBV6-1	TRBJ1-2	TGTGCCAGCATAGAAGGGGCGTTTAATTATGGCTACACCTTC	CASIEGAFNYGYTF
.	.	TRBV11-2	TRBJ1-6	TGTGCCAGCAGCCCCCTTTGGGATAGCGCCAATTCACCCCTCCACTTT	CASSPLWDSANSPLHF
.	.	TRBV6-4	TRBJ2-6	TGTGCCAGCAGTAGCAAAGCTGGGGCCAACGTCCTGACTTTC	CASSSKAGANVLTF
.	.	TRBV12-5	TRBJ1-1	TGTGCTAGTGGTCGGGGGGACACTGAAGCTTTCTTT	CASGRGDTEAFF
.	few	TRBV5-6	TRBJ1-2	TGTGCCAGCAGCTTGGACGGGAAGGACTATGGCTACACCTTC	CASSLDGKDYGYTF
TRBD1	.	TRBV4-1	TRBJ1-2	TGCGCCAGCAGCCACCCTATCTTACACAGGGGGCGCTCCTATGGCTACACCTTC	CASSHPILHRGRSYGYTF
.	medium-sized	TRBV20-1	TRBJ1-2	TGCAGTGCTAGAGTACCTATCGGCTACACCTTC	CSARVPIGYTF
.	.	TRBV7-2	TRBJ2-7	TGTGCCAGCAGCTTATTGGCTAGGACACCAATCTCCTACGAGCAGTACTTC	CASSLLARTPISYEQYF
.	.	TRBV7-6	TRBJ1-6	TGTGCCAGCAGCCTAGGACGGGCGGGGGACTCACCCCTCCACTTT	CASSLGRAGDSPLHF
TRBD1	few	TRBV7-9	TRBJ1-2	TGTGCCAGCAGCTACGGGACAGGGGATGGCTACACCTTC	CASSYGTGDGYTF
.	.	TRBV7-6	TRBJ1-1	TGTGCCAGCAGCTTAGCACAGAACACTGAAGCTTTCTTT	CASSLAQNTEAFF
TRBD1	.	TRBV5-1	TRBJ2-3	TGCGCCAGCAGTCTCGCGAACAGGGGATCGGCAGATACGCAGTATTTT	CASSLANRGSADTQYF
TRBD1	.	TRBV5-6	TRBJ2-3	TGTGCCAGCAGCTTCGAAGGGGGCGGCACAGATACGCAGTATTTT	CASSFEGGGTDTQYF
.	.	TRBV23-1	TRBJ2-3	TGCGCCAGTAAGGGGGGGGAAACTAGCACAGATACGCAGTATTTT	CASKGGETSTDTQYF
.	many	TRBV30	TRBJ1-1	TGTGCCTGGAGTGTGAAGGGACCCACTGAAGCTTTCTTT	CAWSVKGPTEAFF
TRBD1	.	TRBV7-2	TRBJ2-2	TGTGCCAGCAGCTTCAGAGGGGGCATCGGGAACACCGGGGAGCTGTTTTTT	CASSFRGGIGNTGELFF
.	.	TRBV19	TRBJ1-2	TGTGCCAGTAGTAGCGGTCGGCCCTATGGCTACACCTTC	CASSSGRPYGYTF
.	.	TRBV5-6	TRBJ1-6	TGTGCCAGCAGCGTTGGGAGGGGAGTTACTTCACCCCTCCACTTT	CASSVGRGVTSPLHF
TRBD2	once	TRBV5-1	TRBJ2-5	TGCGCCAGCGGTACTAGCGGGGGGCAAGAGACCCAGTACTTC	CASGTSGGQETQYF